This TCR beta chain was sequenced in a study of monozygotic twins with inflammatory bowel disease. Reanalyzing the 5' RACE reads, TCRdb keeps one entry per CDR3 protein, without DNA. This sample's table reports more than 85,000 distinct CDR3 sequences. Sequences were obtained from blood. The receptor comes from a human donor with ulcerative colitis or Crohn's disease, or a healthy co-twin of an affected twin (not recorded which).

This chain's CDR3 is CASSLSGAGGAGELFF. V is TRBV7-2 and J is TRBJ2-2; the TCRdb call, TRBD1, lacks DNA for checking. Germline assignment: CDR1 SGHTA and CDR2 FQGNSA. The CDR3 spans 16 residues.